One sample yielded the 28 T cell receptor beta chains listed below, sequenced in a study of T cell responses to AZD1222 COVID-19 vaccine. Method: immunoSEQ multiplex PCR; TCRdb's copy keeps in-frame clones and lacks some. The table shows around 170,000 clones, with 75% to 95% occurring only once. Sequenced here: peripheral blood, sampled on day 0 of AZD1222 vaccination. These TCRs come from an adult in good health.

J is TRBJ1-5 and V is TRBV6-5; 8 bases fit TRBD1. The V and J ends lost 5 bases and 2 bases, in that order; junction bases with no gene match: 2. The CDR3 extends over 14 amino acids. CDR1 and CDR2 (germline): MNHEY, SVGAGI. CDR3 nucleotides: TGTGCCAGCAGTAAGACAGGGGGCAATCAGCCCCAGCATTTT. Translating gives CASSKTGGNQPQHF.

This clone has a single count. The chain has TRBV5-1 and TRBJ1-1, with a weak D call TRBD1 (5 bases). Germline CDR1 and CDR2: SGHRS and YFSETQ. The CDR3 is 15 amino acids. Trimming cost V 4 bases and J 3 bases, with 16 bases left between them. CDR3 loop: CASSPRGALDTEAFF. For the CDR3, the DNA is TGCGCCAGCAGCCCAAGAGGGGCATTGGACACTGAAGCTTTCTTT. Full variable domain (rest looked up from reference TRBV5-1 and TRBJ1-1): KAGVTQTPRYLIKTRGQQVTLSCSPISGHRSVSWYQQTPGQGLQFLFEYFSETQRNKGNFPGRFSGRQFSNSRSEMNVSTLELGDSALYLCASSPRGALDTEAFFGQGTRLTVV.

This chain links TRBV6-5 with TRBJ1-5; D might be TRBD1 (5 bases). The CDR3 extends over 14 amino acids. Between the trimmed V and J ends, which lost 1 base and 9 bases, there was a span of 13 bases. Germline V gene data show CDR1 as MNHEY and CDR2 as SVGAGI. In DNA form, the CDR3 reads TGTGCCAGCAGTTACTTGGCGGGGGAGGGGCCCCAGCATTTT. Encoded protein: CASSYLAGEGPQHF.

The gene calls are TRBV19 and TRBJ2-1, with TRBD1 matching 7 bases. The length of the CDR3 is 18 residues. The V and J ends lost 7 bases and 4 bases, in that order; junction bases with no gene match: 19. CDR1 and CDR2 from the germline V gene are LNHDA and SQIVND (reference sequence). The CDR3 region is CASNPGGLSEGDYNEQFF. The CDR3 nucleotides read TGTGCCAGTAACCCAGGGGGTTTATCCGAGGGGGATTACAATGAGCAGTTCTTC.

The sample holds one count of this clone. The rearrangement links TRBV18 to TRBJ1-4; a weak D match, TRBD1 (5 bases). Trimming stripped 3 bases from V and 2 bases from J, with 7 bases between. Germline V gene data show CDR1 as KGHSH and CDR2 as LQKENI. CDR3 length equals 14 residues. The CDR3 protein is CASSPGRTNEKLFF. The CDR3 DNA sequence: TGTGCCAGCTCACCGGGACGGACTAATGAAAAACTGTTTTTT. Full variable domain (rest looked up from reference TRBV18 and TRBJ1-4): NAGVMQNPRHLVRRRGQEARLRCSPMKGHSHVYWYRQLPEEGLKFMVYLQKENIIDESGMPKERFSAEFPKEGPSILRIQQVVRGDSAAYFCASSPGRTNEKLFFGSGTQLSVL.

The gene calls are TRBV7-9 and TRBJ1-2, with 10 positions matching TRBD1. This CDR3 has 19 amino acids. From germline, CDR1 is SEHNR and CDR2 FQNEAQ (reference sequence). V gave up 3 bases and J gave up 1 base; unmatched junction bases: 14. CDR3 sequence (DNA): TGTGCCAGCAGCTTTCCCCTGAGGGACAGGGGCATATATAACTATGGCTACACCTTC. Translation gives CASSFPLRDRGIYNYGYTF.

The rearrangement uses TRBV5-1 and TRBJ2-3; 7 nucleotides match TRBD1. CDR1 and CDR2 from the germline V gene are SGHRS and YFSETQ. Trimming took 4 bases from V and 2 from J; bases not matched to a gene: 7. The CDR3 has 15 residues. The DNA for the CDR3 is TGCGCCAGCAGCCAGGACAGGTATTACACAGATACGCAGTATTTT. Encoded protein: CASSQDRYYTDTQYF.

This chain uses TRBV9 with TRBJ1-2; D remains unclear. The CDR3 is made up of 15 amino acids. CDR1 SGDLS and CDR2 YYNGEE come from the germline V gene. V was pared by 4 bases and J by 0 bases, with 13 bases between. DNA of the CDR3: TGTGCCAGCAGCCCTCTGATAGCTTCTAACTATGGCTACACCTTC. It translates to CASSPLIASNYGYTF.

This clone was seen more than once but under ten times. For the CDR3, the DNA is TGTGCCAGCAGCTCCGGTAGATCACCCCTCCACTTT. It translates to CASSSGRSPLHF. The J gene is TRBJ1-6, the V gene TRBV7-3; D unclear. Germline CDR1 SGHTA, CDR2 FQGTGA. This CDR3 contains 12 residues. V was pared by 4 bases and J by 10 bases, with 8 bases between.

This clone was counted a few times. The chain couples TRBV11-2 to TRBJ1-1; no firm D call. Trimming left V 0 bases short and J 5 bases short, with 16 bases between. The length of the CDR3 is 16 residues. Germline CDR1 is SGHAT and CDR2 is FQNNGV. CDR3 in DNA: TGTGCCAGCAGCTTAGAGATGGGCACCCGAAGGACTGAAGCTTTCTTT. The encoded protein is CASSLEMGTRRTEAFF.

Written as DNA, the CDR3 is TGTGCCAGCGACAATCTGAACACTGAAGCTTTCTTT. It is translated as CASDNLNTEAFF. The chain is built from TRBV28 and TRBJ1-1, with D hard to call. V lost 8 bases, J lost 0 bases, and 7 bases lay in between. CDR1 and CDR2 from the germline V gene are MDHEN and SYDVKM. The CDR3 has 12 amino acids.

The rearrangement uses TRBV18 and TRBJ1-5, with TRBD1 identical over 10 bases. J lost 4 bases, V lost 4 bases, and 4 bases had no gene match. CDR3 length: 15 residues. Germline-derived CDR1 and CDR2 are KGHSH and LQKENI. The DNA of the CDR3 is TGTGCCAGCTCACGGGGGACAGGGGATAATCAGCCCCAGCATTTT. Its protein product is CASSRGTGDNQPQHF.

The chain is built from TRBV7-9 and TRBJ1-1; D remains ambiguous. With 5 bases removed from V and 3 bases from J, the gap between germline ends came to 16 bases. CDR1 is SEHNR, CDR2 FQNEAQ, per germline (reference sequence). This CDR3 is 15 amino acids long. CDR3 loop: CASSGFLGVYTEAFF. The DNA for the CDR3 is TGTGCCAGCAGCGGGTTTTTGGGAGTTTACACTGAAGCTTTCTTT.

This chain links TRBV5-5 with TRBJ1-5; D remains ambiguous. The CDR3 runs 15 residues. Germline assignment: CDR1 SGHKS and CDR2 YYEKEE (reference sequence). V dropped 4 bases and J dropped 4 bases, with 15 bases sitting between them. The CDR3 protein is CASSPTGRGNQPQHF. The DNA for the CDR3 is TGTGCCAGCAGCCCAACCGGGAGAGGGAATCAGCCCCAGCATTTT. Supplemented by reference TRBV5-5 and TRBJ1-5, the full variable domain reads DAGVTQSPTHLIKTRGQQVTLRCSPISGHKSVSWYQQVLGQGPQFIFQYYEKEERGRGNFPDRFSARQFPNYSSELNVNALLLGDSALYLCASSPTGRGNQPQHFGDGTRLSIL.

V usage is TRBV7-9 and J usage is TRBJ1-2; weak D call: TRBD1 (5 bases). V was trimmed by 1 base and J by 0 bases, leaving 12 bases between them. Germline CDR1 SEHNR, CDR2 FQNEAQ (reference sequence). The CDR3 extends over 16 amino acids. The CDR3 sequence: CASSLVVGGSNYGYTF. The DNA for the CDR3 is TGTGCCAGCAGCTTAGTTGTCGGGGGATCTAACTATGGCTACACCTTC. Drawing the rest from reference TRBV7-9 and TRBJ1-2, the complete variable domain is DTGVSQNPRHKITKRGQNVTFRCDPISEHNRLYWYRQTLGQGPEFLTYFQNEAQLEKSRLLSDRFSAERPKGSFSTLEIQRTEQGDSAMYLCASSLVVGGSNYGYTFGSGTRLTVV.

For the CDR3, the DNA is TGTGCCAGCAGTCCCGGACAGGGGACCTCTGGGGCCAACGTCCTGACTTTC. The encoded protein is CASSPGQGTSGANVLTF. This sequence joins TRBV11-3 and TRBJ2-6; 9 bases are shared with TRBD1. The J segment lost 0 bases and the V segment lost 6 bases, leaving 6 bases of the junction unmatched. The CDR3 length is 17 residues. Germline V gene lookup returns CDR1 SGHNT and CDR2 YENEEA. The full variable domain, rest sourced from reference TRBV11-3 and TRBJ2-6, is EAGVVQSPRYKIIEKKQPVAFWCNPISGHNTLYWYLQNLGQGPELLIRYENEEAVDDSQLPKDRFSAERLKGVDSTLKIQPAELGDSAVYLCASSPGQGTSGANVLTFGAGSRLTVL.

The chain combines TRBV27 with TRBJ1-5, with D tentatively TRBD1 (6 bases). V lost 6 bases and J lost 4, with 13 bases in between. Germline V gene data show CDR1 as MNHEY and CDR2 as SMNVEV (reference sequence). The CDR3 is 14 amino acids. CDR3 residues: CASRFGGGNQPQHF. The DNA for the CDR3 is TGTGCCAGCAGGTTTGGGGGCGGAAATCAGCCCCAGCATTTT.

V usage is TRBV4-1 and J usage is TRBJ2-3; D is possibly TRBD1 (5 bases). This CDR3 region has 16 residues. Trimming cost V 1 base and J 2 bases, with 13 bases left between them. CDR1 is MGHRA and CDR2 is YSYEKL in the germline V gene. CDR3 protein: CASSQGVNRPTDTQYF. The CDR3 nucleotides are TGCGCCAGCAGCCAAGGGGTTAACAGGCCCACAGATACGCAGTATTTT.

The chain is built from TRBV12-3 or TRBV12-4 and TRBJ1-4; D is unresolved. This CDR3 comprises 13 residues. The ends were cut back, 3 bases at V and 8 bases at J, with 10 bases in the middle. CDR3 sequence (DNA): TGTGCCAGCAGTTTCGGGGTCTTCGAAAAACTGTTTTTT. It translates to CASSFGVFEKLFF.

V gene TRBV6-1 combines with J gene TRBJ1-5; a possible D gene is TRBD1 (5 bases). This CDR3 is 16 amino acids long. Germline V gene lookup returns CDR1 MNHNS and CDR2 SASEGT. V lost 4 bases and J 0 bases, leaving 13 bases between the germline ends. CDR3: CASSGGTSLSNQPQHF. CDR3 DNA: TGTGCCAGCAGTGGTGGGACTTCCCTTAGCAATCAGCCCCAGCATTTT.

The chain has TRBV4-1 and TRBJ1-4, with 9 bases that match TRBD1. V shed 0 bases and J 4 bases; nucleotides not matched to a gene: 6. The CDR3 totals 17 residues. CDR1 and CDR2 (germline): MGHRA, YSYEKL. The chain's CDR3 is CASSQEWTGVGNEKLFF. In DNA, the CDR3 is TGCGCCAGCAGCCAAGAATGGACAGGGGTCGGTAATGAAAAACTGTTTTTT.

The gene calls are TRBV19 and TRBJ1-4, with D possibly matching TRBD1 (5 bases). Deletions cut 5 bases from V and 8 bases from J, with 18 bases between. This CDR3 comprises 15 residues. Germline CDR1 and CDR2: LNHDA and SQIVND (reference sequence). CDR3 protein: CASSPPGPWREKLFF. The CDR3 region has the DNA TGTGCCAGTAGTCCCCCAGGGCCCTGGCGGGAAAAACTGTTTTTT.

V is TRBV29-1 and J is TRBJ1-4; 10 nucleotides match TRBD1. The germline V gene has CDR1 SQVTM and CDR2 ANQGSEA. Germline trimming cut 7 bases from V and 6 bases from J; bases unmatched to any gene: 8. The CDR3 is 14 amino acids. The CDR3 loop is CSAHGTGADEKLFF. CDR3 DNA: TGCAGCGCCCACGGGACAGGGGCGGATGAAAAACTGTTTTTT.

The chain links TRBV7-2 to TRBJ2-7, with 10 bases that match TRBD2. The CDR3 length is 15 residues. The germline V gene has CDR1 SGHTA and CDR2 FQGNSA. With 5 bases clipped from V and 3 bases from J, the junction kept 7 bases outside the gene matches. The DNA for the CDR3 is TGTGCCAGCAGCCTGTCTAGCGGGGGTTACTACGAGCAGTACTTC. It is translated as CASSLSSGGYYEQYF.

The CDR3 loop is CASSPPRREGQPQHF. The DNA of the CDR3 is TGTGCCAGCAGTCCCCCCCGGAGGGAGGGTCAGCCCCAGCATTTT. The rearrangement links TRBV28 to TRBJ1-5; D is unclear. Trimming took 5 bases from V and 6 from J, leaving 17 bases between them. CDR3 length: 15 amino acids. Germline CDR1 is MDHEN and CDR2 is SYDVKM. The whole variable domain, filled in from reference TRBV28 and TRBJ1-5, reads DVKVTQSSRYLVKRTGEKVFLECVQDMDHENMFWYRQDPGLGLRLIYFSYDVKMKEKGDIPEGYSVSREKKERFSLILESASTNQTSMYLCASSPPRREGQPQHFGDGTRLSIL.

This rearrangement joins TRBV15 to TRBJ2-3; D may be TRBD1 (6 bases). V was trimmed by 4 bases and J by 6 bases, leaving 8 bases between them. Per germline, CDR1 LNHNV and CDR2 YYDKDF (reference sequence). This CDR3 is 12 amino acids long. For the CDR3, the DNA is TGTGCCACCAGCAACAGGGACGATACGCAGTATTTT. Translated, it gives CATSNRDDTQYF.

The CDR3 protein is CASSQDSRGRRSPLHF. DNA for the CDR3: TGTGCCAGCAGCCAAGATAGCAGGGGTCGTCGTTCACCCCTCCACTTT. The rearrangement joins TRBV3-1 (or the pseudogene TRBV3-2) to TRBJ1-6; a possible D gene is TRBD1 (6 bases). From germline, CDR1 is LGHDT and CDR2 YNNKEL (reference sequence). V dropped 0 bases and J dropped 9 bases, with 15 bases sitting between them. The CDR3 totals 16 residues.

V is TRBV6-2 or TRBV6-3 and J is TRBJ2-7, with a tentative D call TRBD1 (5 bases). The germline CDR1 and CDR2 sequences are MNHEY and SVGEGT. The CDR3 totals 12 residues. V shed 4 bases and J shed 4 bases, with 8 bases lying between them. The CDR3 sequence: CASSLRGYEQYF. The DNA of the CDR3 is TGTGCCAGCAGTTTAAGGGGATACGAGCAGTACTTC.